Sequencing of this T cell receptor beta chain was carried out in a study of shared clonotypes between healthy human individuals (dated by TCRdb to the early 2020s). In the study overall: The cohort comprised a couple of women and a few men aged 18 to 49 years. Per donor, three plates each were used for CD4 naive and CD4 memory, two for CD8 naive, and one for CD8 memory. Blood TCR repertoires of five healthy adults were deeply sequenced to estimate repertoire size and the extent of clonotype sharing between individuals. Different laboratories and diverse techniques were used to prepare libraries and sequence TCR repertoires, to increase sequencing depth and limit assay-specific biases. Per donor, leukapheresis produced somewhere between about 0.94 and 9 billion PBMCs. Results the study describes overall, beyond this receptor: Naive subsets generally had larger estimated clonotype richness than memory subsets did. Sampling was limited to blood, and TCR repertoires in tissue likely differ from TCR repertoires in blood. Rarefaction of sorted-subset datasets indicated incomplete sequencing despite the large sequencing depth. Pairwise subsampling led to the expectation that sequencing depth would affect the degree of clonotype sharing among donors. About 4.5% of naive CD4, 3.5% of naive CD8, roughly 2.4% of memory CD4, and about 0.4% of memory CD8 clonotypes were shared across a few donors. Because the study included only a small number of donors, the genetic and exposure-history diversity represented was limited. Clonotypes shared by all four sorted-subset donors showed higher generation probabilities than non-shared clonotypes.

Donors were healthy HIV-negative adults with no recently reported acute infections or vaccinations. Every donor was a Caucasian adult residing in Nashville, Tennessee, USA. Magnetic negative selection was used to enrich CD4+ T cells, after which naive cells were positively selected on CD45RA and the negative fraction became the memory subset. After blood collection by leukapheresis, PBMCs were isolated using Ficoll-Histopaque density gradient centrifugation and then cryopreserved in the vapor phase of liquid nitrogen. Analytical flow cytometry was used to check the purity and quantity of each magnetically sorted T cell population. From each sorted fraction, genomic DNA was isolated and quantified by UV absorbance on a Nanodrop 2000c. Using the deep immunoSEQ assay, multiplex PCR amplified TCR CDR3 regions from genomic DNA. Genomic DNA extracted from each cell subset was distributed evenly over all wells of several immunoSEQ 96-well plates, and each plate served as one replicate. For sorted subsets, each replicate PCR was loaded with 150 to 250 ng genomic DNA, equivalent to approximately 33,000 T cell genomes. The purified libraries were quantified using a Qubit 3.0 fluorometer, sized with a Bioanalyzer 2100, and then quantified again using the KAPA Library Quantification kit. A separate single-read 150-cycle Illumina NextSeq 550 flow cell was used to sequence each immunoSEQ 96-well plate. The authors' analysis ran thus. Because the immunoSEQ output held only junctional sequences and lacked quality scores, the filtering could not match the filtering applied to full-length reads. To assign V/J genes and CDR3, sequences were annotated using PyIR, a Python wrapper for IgBLAST v1.9, with IMGT germline references. Reads with weak V/J assignments (E-value above 1e-6), missing CDR3, stop codons, out-of-frame junctions, or ambiguous translated residues were removed. A V3J clonotype was defined by an identical inferred V gene, J gene, and CDR3 amino acid sequence. The percentage overlap between two repertoires was calculated by dividing the number of shared unique clonotypes by the size of the smaller repertoire. Richness of each repertoire was evaluated using RTK rarefaction, the Chao1 estimator, and Recon v2.1 estimates of unobserved clonotypes. Generation probabilities for all TCRbeta clonotypes obtained by the gDNA method from a handful of donors were computed using OLGA. Drawn from immuneACCESS, this table holds only the in-frame rearrangements with V and J called that TCRdb kept. Clones are partly lost; checked studies trace under half to an unresolved V gene and leave the rest unexplained. The D gene and trimming were derived from the DNA, and the V and J assignments and clone size from that table. The sample contains millions of clones, around nine tenths of them found a single time. The ten largest clones represent 0.14% of the sample.

As to this clone: The clone's antigen remains unknown. At one end the junction does not follow the germline gene, possibly because of a read error.

The sequencing input was naive CD4+ T cells sorted from blood. The sample's cell subset or site label, decoded: CD45RA+ positively selected. The sequence was obtained from a man aged 18-30 years in good health.

The nucleotides read TGTGCCAGCATCAACTCCCGAGGCAGCTCCCACGAGCAGTACTTC. Translated, this is CASINSRGSSHEQYF. This sequence uses TRBV6-6 and TRBJ2-7; the D gene is not confidently resolved. As encoded in the germline V gene (reference sequence), CDR1 is MNHNY while CDR2 is SVGAGI. There are 15 amino acids in the CDR3, from cysteine to phenylalanine inclusive. Just CDR3 DNA is preserved here, 45 bases in frame from base 1.